These 5 T cell receptor beta chains were sequenced from one sample in a study of cytomegalovirus exposure and HLA in healthy donors. Here immunoSEQ multiplex PCR was the method, and the copy in TCRdb shows in-frame clones only, minus some. The sample carries roughly 52,000 clones, approximately 93% recorded once. The specimen was PBMCs. The receptors stem from a woman between 18 and 29 years old in good health and CMV-seropositive.

This chain joins TRBV5-4 and TRBJ1-6; perhaps TRBD1 as D (5 bases). This CDR3 has 16 amino acids. CDR1 is SGHNT and CDR2 is YYREEE in the germline V gene (reference sequence). V was pared by 0 bases and J by 7 bases, with 14 bases between. CDR3 coding DNA: TGTGCCAGCAGCTTGGTGAATGGGGGGTTGAATTCACCCCTCCACTTT. Its translation is CASSLVNGGLNSPLHF.

The V call is TRBV4-3, the J call TRBJ2-2, with 13 bases lining up with TRBD2. The junction had 9 bases not matched to a gene; V was cut back by 1 base and J by 1 base. The germline CDR1 and CDR2 sequences are LGHNA and YSLEER. The CDR3 is made up of 20 amino acids. The CDR3 DNA reads as TGCGCCAGCAGCCAAGCGGGGGGACTAGCGGGGTTTCGGAACACCGGGGAGCTGTTTTTT. Translating gives CASSQAGGLAGFRNTGELFF.

In the case of this clone: Additional DNA sequences in this sample encode the identical CDR3. The chain joins TRBV9 to TRBJ1-1; D gene uncertain. Germline CDR1 SGDLS, CDR2 YYNGEE. Trimming pared 0 bases from V and 1 base from J, leaving 7 bases between. The CDR3 extends over 14 amino acids. CDR3 region: CASSVGRGNTEAFF. CDR3 coding DNA: TGTGCCAGCAGCGTAGGACGGGGGAACACTGAAGCTTTCTTT.

J is TRBJ1-5 and V is TRBV5-5; D ambiguous. The germline CDR1 and CDR2 sequences are SGHKS and YYEKEE (reference sequence). Trimming left V 3 bases short and J 4 bases short, with 17 bases between. This CDR3 has 16 amino acids. CDR3 amino acids: CASSWAPIGSNQPQHF. The CDR3 DNA is TGTGCCAGCAGCTGGGCTCCGATAGGATCTAATCAGCCCCAGCATTTT.

This clone has just a few counts. V is TRBV11-2 and J is TRBJ2-3; TRBD1 is a possible D gene (6 bases). Germline V gene sequence: CDR1 SGHAT, CDR2 FQNNGV. The CDR3 runs to 16 residues. Trimming left V 1 base short and J 2 bases short, with 13 bases between. The CDR3 DNA is TGTGCCAGCAGCTTAGTTGGGGGCCTCCACACAGATACGCAGTATTTT. Residues: CASSLVGGLHTDTQYF.